This T cell receptor beta chain appears in the sequencing data of a study of T cell responses to AZD1222 COVID-19 vaccine. Study-level points and caveats: White British people made up most donors, females outnumbered males, and clonal diversity was possibly underestimated. With two AZD1222 doses given, Spike-specific TCR breadth and depth both rose.

The CDR3 is made up of 18 amino acids. After removal of 2 bases from V and 7 bases from J, the junction contained 12 bases not matched to a gene. The germline V gene encodes CDR1 KGHSH and CDR2 LQKENI. As to this clone: Its matching antigen is unknown.

The table came from immunoSEQ multiplex PCR; TCRdb's copy has only in-frame clones and leaves some out. The table lists 90,000 to 120,000 clones, approximately 89% of them singletons, with about 3% in the top ten. The J gene is TRBJ2-5, the V gene TRBV18; 14 bases match TRBD2. This receptor was taken from an adult in good health. The source was peripheral blood, collected on day 0 of MenACWY control vaccination. The chain's CDR3 is CASSPGTSGGPRLGTQYF. CDR3 bases: TGTGCCAGCTCACCAGGGACTAGCGGGGGACCCCGGCTGGGGACCCAGTACTTC.